This TCR beta chain was sequenced in a study of identical twins. Findings of the study overall: It was out-of-frame TCR alpha sharing in monozygotic twins that models underestimated.

On this clonotype itself: Its antigen remains unidentified.

Trimming at V came to 4 bases and at J to 8 bases, leaving 7 bases not matched to a gene. The germline V gene encodes CDR1 SQVTM and CDR2 ANQGSEA. This CDR3 is built from 12 residues. One entry per CDR3 protein, called by TCRdb with MiXCR from the 5' RACE reads. Of fewer than 800,000 distinct CDR3 sequences listed, 7.1% are singletons. These data also formed part of another study, on yellow fever vaccine responses in identical twins.

The chain combines TRBV29-1 with TRBJ1-2, with 7 bases identical to TRBD1. The sample taken for sequencing was PBMCs. This TCR was recovered from a woman under 30 in good health. The CDR3 protein is CSVAAGGEGYTF. For the CDR3, the DNA is TGCAGCGTTGCCGCAGGGGGAGAGGGCTACACCTTC.